This T cell receptor beta chain was recovered during a study of T cells in tuberculosis. This clone came up once. Produced via immunoSEQ multiplex PCR; TCRdb's table is partial and in-frame only. The sample gives 25,000 to 35,000 clones, 93% of which show up once; 4.9% is in the top ten. This CDR3 has 18 residues. CDR1 and CDR2 from the germline V gene are SGHVS and FQNEAQ. V was pared by 2 bases and J by 2 bases, with 9 bases of the junction left unmatched. This receptor was taken from a donor aged 10-30 years with latent tuberculosis or without tuberculosis infection. V is TRBV7-8 and J is TRBJ2-3, with 11 bases lining up with TRBD2. The sample taken for sequencing was PBMCs. CDR3 sequence (DNA): TGTGCCAGCAGCTTAAGGACTGGGACTAGCGGTAACACAGATACGCAGTATTTT. The encoded protein is CASSLRTGTSGNTDTQYF.